This entry lists 2 T cell receptor beta chains sequenced from one sample in a study of cytomegalovirus exposure and HLA in healthy donors. It was with 60 Vbeta and 13 Jbeta primers that the PCR ran. The repertoire was sequenced with immunoSEQ multiplex PCR; TCRdb's copy has only in-frame clones and lacks some. The sample data list approximately 110,000 clones. What was sequenced was PBMCs. Receptors originate from a young man in good health and CMV-seronegative.

This sequence joins TRBV7-2 and TRBJ2-1; TRBD1 agrees at 8 bases. Germline lookup yields CDR1 SGHTA and CDR2 FQGNSA. This CDR3 region has 16 residues. V trimming: 0 bases; J trimming: 8 bases; junction bases outside the gene matches: 9. DNA for the CDR3: TGTGCCAGCAGCTTAGCGCCAGGGGGCGCGGGCTATGAGCAGTTCTTC. Protein sequence: CASSLAPGGAGYEQFF.

The V call is TRBV5-1, the J call TRBJ2-6, with D possibly matching TRBD1 (5 bases). Germline assignment: CDR1 SGHRS and CDR2 YFSETQ. The germline V and J ends were trimmed by 3 bases and 3 bases, with 10 bases remaining between them. The CDR3 spans 15 residues. For the CDR3, the DNA is TGCGCCAGCAGCTGGCAGGGAAGTGGGGCCAACGTCCTGACTTTC. Translated, it gives CASSWQGSGANVLTF.